Following are 27 T cell receptor beta chains from one sample sequenced in a study of T-cell memory formation after mild COVID-19. Using its own MiXCR run on the 5' RACE reads, TCRdb lists one record per CDR3 protein. The sample lists 55,000 to 65,000 distinct CDR3 sequences, 8% to 10% seen once, with approximately 1.2% in the top ten. The sample was PBMCs or a T cell subset sorted from them (not recorded which). These receptor sequences come from a man between 18 and 35 years old who had mild COVID-19 (a few samples of this study predate the infection). Cell type and time point are not known.

In its sample, this clonotype was seen many times. The chain carries TRBV10-2 and TRBJ2-3; D not certain. Trimming took 7 bases from V and 0 from J, leaving 8 bases between them. The CDR3 has 13 residues. Germline V gene sequence: CDR1 WSHSY, CDR2 SAAADI. CDR3 in amino acids: CASIAASTDTQYF. The CDR3 DNA follows: TGCGCCAGCATCGCTGCTAGCACAGATACGCAGTATTTT.

The chain combines TRBV6-4 with TRBJ1-2; 9 nucleotides line up with TRBD1. CDR1 and CDR2 (germline): MRHNA, SNTAGT. V was pared by 6 bases and J by 8 bases, with 10 bases of the junction left unmatched. The CDR3 spans 14 residues. CDR3 protein: CASRTGGGFGGYTF. The DNA for the CDR3 is TGTGCCAGCAGAACAGGGGGCGGCTTCGGCGGCTACACCTTC.

The sample holds a few counts of this clonotype. The CDR3 DNA sequence: TGTGCCGGAACCGGGACAGGGAGTCACGAGCAGTACTTC. Translated: CAGTGTGSHEQYF. The gene calls are TRBV2 and TRBJ2-7; 9 nucleotides match TRBD1. J lost 5 bases, V lost 11 bases, and 10 bases had no gene match. The V gene's germline CDR1 is SNHLY and CDR2 FYNNEI. The CDR3 is 13 residues long.

The chain employs TRBV7-2 and TRBJ2-2, with D possibly matching TRBD1 (6 bases). Germline V CDR1 and CDR2: SGHTA, FQGNSA. The CDR3 contains 16 residues. Trimming removed 3 bases at V and 6 bases at J, with 17 bases between. For the CDR3, the DNA is TGTGCCAGCAGCTTCTTAGACTCCAGGGGATCCGGGGAGCTGTTTTTT. This encodes CASSFLDSRGSGELFF. The whole variable domain, remainder taken from reference TRBV7-2 and TRBJ2-2, is GAGVSQSPSNKVTEKGKDVELRCDPISGHTALYWYRQSLGQGLEFLIYFQGNSAPDKSGLPSDRFSAERTGGSVSTLTIQRTQQEDSAVYLCASSFLDSRGSGELFFGEGSRLTVL.

This clonotype was counted many times. The chain combines TRBV4-1 with TRBJ2-1, with a possible D match to TRBD2 (7 bases). CDR3 length equals 19 residues. Germline assignment: CDR1 MGHRA and CDR2 YSYEKL. V lost 6 bases and J 0 bases, leaving 24 bases between the germline ends. CDR3 bases: TGCGCCAGCAGTCAGGGAAGGTTGAGGGGGGGCAGCTCCTACAATGAGCAGTTCTTC. Residues: CASSQGRLRGGSSYNEQFF.

The DNA for the CDR3 is TGCAGTGCGCACAGGGCCGGGAATCAGCCCCAGCATTTT. Its translation: CSAHRAGNQPQHF. The chain carries TRBV20-1 and TRBJ1-5; maybe TRBD1 (6 bases). Germline V gene sequence: CDR1 DFQATT, CDR2 SNEGSKA (reference sequence). Trimming pared 6 bases from V and 4 bases from J, leaving 13 bases between. The CDR3 covers 13 residues.

Only a few counts were recorded for this clonotype. The CDR3 is CSVRRLAGGLGEQYF. The CDR3 nucleotides read TGCAGCGTCCGCCGACTAGCGGGGGGGCTCGGCGAGCAGTACTTC. The chain joins TRBV29-1 to TRBJ2-7; TRBD2 matches at 14 bases. Looked up from germline, CDR1 is SQVTM and CDR2 is ANQGSEA. This CDR3 spans 15 amino acids. V was clipped by 6 bases and J by 6 bases; unmatched bases: 10.

This clonotype turned up a few times. This rearrangement joins TRBV20-1 to TRBJ1-2; D remains ambiguous. V was shortened by 6 bases and J by 8 bases, with 7 bases between the two germline ends. This CDR3 is 9 amino acids long. Germline values: CDR1 DFQATT, CDR2 SNEGSKA (reference sequence). The CDR3 DNA follows: TGCAGTGCCGCGGGCGGCTACACCTTC. Protein product: CSAAGGYTF.

This clonotype was seen a few times. The chain couples TRBV19 to TRBJ2-5; perhaps TRBD1 as D (6 bases). The germline V gene encodes CDR1 LNHDA and CDR2 SQIVND (reference sequence). The CDR3 runs 14 residues. The V end lost 6 bases, the J end lost 5 bases, and 16 bases lay between the germline ends. In nucleotides, the CDR3 is TGTGCCAGTAGCTGGCAGGGGATGGGTGAGACCCAGTACTTC. It translates to CASSWQGMGETQYF.

J is TRBJ2-2 and V is TRBV7-3; 10 bases are shared with TRBD2. Trimming removed 5 bases from V and 5 bases from J; junction bases left unmatched: 2. The CDR3 has 14 amino acids. Germline lookup yields CDR1 SGHTA and CDR2 FQGTGA. The CDR3, as DNA: TGTGCCAGCAGCCCTAGCGGGGGTACCGGGGAGCTGTTTTTT. It is translated as CASSPSGGTGELFF.

V gene TRBV14 combines with J gene TRBJ2-1; D remains ambiguous. The CDR3 is 18 amino acids. The ends were cut back, 0 bases at V and 0 bases at J, with 15 bases in the middle. Germline V lookup: CDR1 SGHDN, CDR2 FVKESK. The CDR3 spells CASSQDRRAKNSYNEQFF. Here the CDR3 DNA reads TGTGCCAGCAGCCAAGATCGTAGGGCTAAAAACTCCTACAATGAGCAGTTCTTC. Looking up the rest from reference TRBV14 and TRBJ2-1 gives the full variable domain: EAGVTQFPSHSVIEKGQTVTLRCDPISGHDNLYWYRRVMGKEIKFLLHFVKESKQDESGMPNNRFLAERTGGTYSTLKVQPAELEDSGVYFCASSQDRRAKNSYNEQFFGPGTRLTVL.

V and J are TRBV4-1 and TRBJ1-4, with D perhaps TRBD1 (5 bases). The ends were cut back, 1 base at V and 2 bases at J, with 8 bases in the middle. The CDR3 consists of 15 residues. Germline CDR1 is MGHRA and CDR2 is YSYEKL. Written as DNA, the CDR3 is TGCGCCAGCAGCCAAGTTGGGACGACTAATGAAAAACTGTTTTTT. Its translation is CASSQVGTTNEKLFF.

This clonotype was seen a handful of times. The V and J genes are TRBV29-1 and TRBJ1-3; D uncertain. Trimming shortened V by 7 bases and J by 7 bases, and 23 bases separated the two germline ends. CDR3 length: 15 residues. Germline assignment: CDR1 SQVTM and CDR2 ANQGSEA. The DNA of the CDR3 is TGCAGCGCAGCTACGGACCTCAATATGGGCAACACCATATATTTT. Translating gives CSAATDLNMGNTIYF.

The gene calls are TRBV24-1 and TRBJ2-3; TRBD2 matches at 11 bases. Per the germline V gene, CDR1 is KGHDR and CDR2 is SFDVKD. This CDR3 contains 15 residues. The junction had 3 bases not matched to a gene; V was cut back by 2 bases and J by 6 bases. CDR3 in DNA: TGTGCCACCAGTGATTCAGGGACTAGCGGTGATACGCAGTATTTT. Translating gives CATSDSGTSGDTQYF.

This clonotype was seen repeatedly, ten times or more. One junction end does not reproduce the germline sequence, and a read error may be involved. J is TRBJ2-5 and V is TRBV7-8; 8 bases fit TRBD2. Germline V gene lookup returns CDR1 SGHVS and CDR2 FQNEAQ. The CDR3 has 14 amino acids. The CDR3 protein is CASSLAGRKETQYF. As DNA, the CDR3 is TGTGCCAGCAGCCTAGCGGGTCGAAAAGAGACCCAGTACTTC.

This clonotype has ten or more counts. The chain links TRBV5-1 to TRBJ2-1; 7 nucleotides line up with TRBD2. CDR1 is SGHRS and CDR2 is YFSETQ in the germline V gene. The CDR3 totals 17 residues. The V and J ends lost 5 bases and 1 base, in that order; junction bases with no gene match: 12. The CDR3 nucleotides are TGCGCCAGCAGTCCCTCTAGCGGCGGTACGTCCTACAATGAGCAGTTCTTC. This translates into CASSPSSGGTSYNEQFF. The full variable domain, rest sourced from reference TRBV5-1 and TRBJ2-1, is KAGVTQTPRYLIKTRGQQVTLSCSPISGHRSVSWYQQTPGQGLQFLFEYFSETQRNKGNFPGRFSGRQFSNSRSEMNVSTLELGDSALYLCASSPSSGGTSYNEQFFGPGTRLTVL.

Only a few counts were recorded for this clonotype. This chain joins TRBV7-2 and TRBJ2-5, with 7 bases aligning to TRBD1. There are 13 residues in the CDR3. Germline V gene data show CDR1 as SGHTA and CDR2 as FQGNSA. Trimming took 4 bases from V and 1 from J; bases not matched to a gene: 0. The CDR3 sequence is CASSWDSQETQYF. CDR3 DNA: TGTGCCAGCAGCTGGGACAGCCAAGAGACCCAGTACTTC. The complete variable domain, with remaining parts taken from reference TRBV7-2 and TRBJ2-5, reads GAGVSQSPSNKVTEKGKDVELRCDPISGHTALYWYRQSLGQGLEFLIYFQGNSAPDKSGLPSDRFSAERTGGSVSTLTIQRTQQEDSAVYLCASSWDSQETQYFGPGTRLLVL.

A few counts support this clonotype. This sequence joins TRBV19 and TRBJ2-3; no clear D. Germline assignment: CDR1 LNHDA and CDR2 SQIVND (reference sequence). The CDR3 spans 17 residues. Trimming removed 2 bases at V and 2 bases at J, with 17 bases between. The CDR3 sequence: CASSIRPSHSPTDTQYF. CDR3 DNA sequence: TGTGCCAGTAGTATACGACCCAGTCACTCGCCCACAGATACGCAGTATTTT.

This clonotype came up a few times. The CDR3 here is CASSRSSAVNEQFF. CDR3 nucleotides: TGTGCCAGCAGTCGGTCGTCGGCGGTCAATGAGCAGTTCTTC. V is TRBV6-6 and J is TRBJ2-1; no reliable D call. Trimming removed 5 bases from V and 6 bases from J, with 14 bases in between. The CDR3 runs to 14 residues. CDR1 MNHNY and CDR2 SVGAGI come from the germline V gene (reference sequence).

This clonotype was recorded many times. V usage is TRBV20-1 and J usage is TRBJ1-2; possibly TRBD1 for D (6 bases). This CDR3 is 14 amino acids long. Germline V CDR1 and CDR2: DFQATT, SNEGSKA (reference sequence). Trimming took 6 bases from V and 2 from J, leaving 16 bases between them. The CDR3 region has the DNA TGCAGTGCCCGGGAGGGGGGTCGAAACTATGGCTACACCTTC. Translation: CSAREGGRNYGYTF.

The CDR3: CATEDRSPALDTQYF. Written as DNA, the CDR3 is TGTGCCACCGAAGACAGATCTCCGGCCTTAGATACGCAGTATTTT. This rearrangement joins TRBV24-1 to TRBJ2-3; weak D call: TRBD1 (5 bases). The CDR3 is made up of 15 amino acids. Germline loops: CDR1 KGHDR, CDR2 SFDVKD. V was clipped by 9 bases and J by 5 bases, with 20 bases between them.

Many counts were recorded for this clonotype. The chain couples TRBV12-3 or TRBV12-4 to TRBJ2-5, with D unclear. V was clipped by 3 bases and J by 2 bases, with 7 bases between them. The CDR3 contains 13 residues. CDR3 nucleotide sequence: TGTGCCAGCAGTTTTGCTGATCAAGAGACCCAGTACTTC. It yields the protein CASSFADQETQYF.

This chain connects TRBV20-1 to TRBJ1-2, with unresolved D. The CDR3 length is 12 residues. CDR1 and CDR2 from the germline V gene are DFQATT and SNEGSKA (reference sequence). V was clipped by 2 bases and J by 5 bases, with 9 bases between them. CDR3 nucleotides: TGCAGTGCTAGACGGGAAAATTATGGCTACACCTTC. Its protein is CSARRENYGYTF.

This clonotype was picked up many times. This chain connects TRBV7-8 to TRBJ2-5; 7 positions agree with TRBD1. The CDR3 consists of 15 residues. V shed 3 bases, J shed 5 bases, and the junction held 9 bases outside the gene matches. Germline-derived CDR1 and CDR2 are SGHVS and FQNEAQ. The CDR3 region is CASSFDRVGGETQYF. In nucleotides, the CDR3 is TGTGCCAGCAGCTTTGACAGGGTAGGAGGCGAGACCCAGTACTTC.

This clonotype was counted between two and nine times. The chain links TRBV12-3 or TRBV12-4 to TRBJ2-3; weak D call: TRBD2 (5 bases). The CDR3 consists of 14 residues. The V end lost 1 base, the J end lost 7 bases, and 12 bases lay between the germline ends. The CDR3 reads CASSLGWTQNTQYF. In DNA, the CDR3 is TGTGCCAGCAGTTTAGGGTGGACTCAGAATACGCAGTATTTT.

This clonotype was detected ten times or more. At one boundary the junction diverges from the germline segment, which might be a read error. This rearrangement joins TRBV20-1 to TRBJ2-1; no firm D call. The CDR3 runs 13 residues. Germline V lookup: CDR1 DFQATT, CDR2 SNEGSKA (reference sequence). The CDR3 protein is CSARVSAGAEQFF. In DNA, the CDR3 is TGCAGTGCAAGAGTCTCGGCAGGAGCTGAGCAGTTCTTC.

This clonotype was seen many times. V usage is TRBV7-2 and J usage is TRBJ2-2; D gene unclear. The CDR3 contains 14 residues. CDR1 SGHTA and CDR2 FQGNSA come from the germline V gene. V was shortened by 3 bases and J by 3 bases, with 8 bases between the two germline ends. The CDR3 nucleotides read TGTGCCAGCAGCTTTAGTAGATACACCGGGGAGCTGTTTTTT. It is translated as CASSFSRYTGELFF.